The source of this TCR beta chain is a study of HIV-infected patients and healthy controls. Whole-study context: No general T-cell lymphocytopenia was present, and per-chain CDR3 totals resembled those of controls.

This clonotype was picked up many times. Antigen specificity is unknown. CDR1 and CDR2 (germline): SGHTA, FQGNSA. Trimming removed 1 base at V and 4 bases at J, with 11 bases between. The CDR3 totals 14 residues. Whole-study results and caveats: CMV-associated CDR3s mostly grew nonsignificantly during therapy, while HIV-associated CDR3s declined significantly. Treated samples reflected only about three months of therapy, arguably too short to observe immune reconstitution.

Around 0.5 ug RNA was reverse transcribed with alpha and beta constant-region primers. Separate chain-specific third strand synthesis with multiplexing indices produced the alpha and beta libraries. The cDNA received a 5' RACE adapter containing a random hexamer plus an SP2 sequencing primer site. TCRdb reprocessed the 5' RACE reads with MiXCR, giving one entry per CDR3 protein. This repertoire shows 6,400 or so distinct CDR3 sequences, 7.5% to 10% found once; its top ten account for about 19%. Roughly three months, about 14 weeks, into antiretroviral therapy, follow-up blood was collected. No cell fractionation was done, so the repertoire covers all unsorted peripheral blood T cells.

The J gene is TRBJ2-7, the V gene TRBV7-2; D is ambiguous. The input for sequencing was blood, taken during antiretroviral therapy. The TCR originated in an adult with HIV infection. In nucleotides, the CDR3 is TGTGCCAGCAGCTTAGGTCACAGCTCGTACGAGCAGTACTTC. Translated, it gives CASSLGHSSYEQYF.